This T cell receptor beta chain was found in a study of vaccination and CD4 T cells after COVID-19. About this clonotype itself: Its antigen is currently unknown.

V shed 6 bases and J shed 0 bases, with 12 bases lying between them. CDR1 and CDR2 (germline): MNHNS, SASEGT. The CDR3 totals 15 residues. The Oncomine TCR Beta short-read assay generated sequence data from the DNA of cultured CD4+ T cells. From cultured CD4+ T cells, genomic DNA was extracted. TCRdb processed the PCR reads anew with MiXCR; each CDR3 protein has one entry. The sample holds tens of thousands of distinct CDR3 sequences, approximately 38% seen once. Time point reported: late sampling 161 to 241 days after vaccination in a few convalescent patients. Treatment in this sample: approximately nine-day PBMC culture with coronavirus spike peptide pools or control peptides (ViraFEST assay). Using peptide pools, antigen-specific T cells were expanded in ViraFEST before TCRs were sequenced. Cultures got half-medium changes with IL-2 on days 3 and 7.

The specimen comprised CD4+ T cells from blood, cultured in vitro, sampled about 7 months after SARS-CoV-2 vaccination. The clonotype originates from a human donor who had recovered from COVID-19. This chain joins TRBV6-1 and TRBJ2-1; D uncertain. CDR3 sequence reads: CASRRTDRSYNEQFF. CDR3 nucleotide sequence: TGTGCCAGCAGGCGCACTGACCGCTCCTACAATGAGCAGTTCTTC.